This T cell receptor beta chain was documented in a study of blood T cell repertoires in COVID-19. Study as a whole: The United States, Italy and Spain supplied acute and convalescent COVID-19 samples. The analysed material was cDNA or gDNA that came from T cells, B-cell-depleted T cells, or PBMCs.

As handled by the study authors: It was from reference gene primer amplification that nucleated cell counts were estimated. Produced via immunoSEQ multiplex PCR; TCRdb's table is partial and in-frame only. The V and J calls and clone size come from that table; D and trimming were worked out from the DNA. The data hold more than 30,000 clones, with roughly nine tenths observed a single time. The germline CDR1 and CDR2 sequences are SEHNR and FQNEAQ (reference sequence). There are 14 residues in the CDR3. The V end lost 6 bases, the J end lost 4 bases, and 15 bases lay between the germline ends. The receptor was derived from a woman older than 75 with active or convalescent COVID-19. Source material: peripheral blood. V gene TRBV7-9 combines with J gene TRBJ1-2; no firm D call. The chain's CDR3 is CASSPKTPSYGYTF. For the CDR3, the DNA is TGTGCCAGCAGTCCTAAGACACCCTCCTATGGCTACACCTTC.